This section outlines one T cell receptor beta chain sequence together with its context. Its antigen is unidentified. The data derive from a study of tumor-infiltrating lymphocytes in localized non-small cell lung cancer. As for the study in general: The cohort mixed smokers and never-smokers, several histologies, and some post-neoadjuvant-chemotherapy samples. Tumor tissue and non-adjacent uninvolved lung came from each patient.

Points from the study as a whole: Each assay used a separate piece of the same tissue.

In germline, CDR1 is GTSNPN, CDR2 SVGIG (reference sequence). The CDR3 length is 12 residues. V was shortened by 2 bases and J by 7 bases, with 8 bases between the two germline ends. Clones were read by immunoSEQ multiplex PCR, and TCRdb kept only the in-frame ones, dropping some. In the table there are some 2,500 clones, around three fifths of which are singletons. The chain links TRBV30 to TRBJ1-4; D uncertain. Sequencing was performed on uninvolved lung tissue not adjacent to the tumor. This TCR derives from a human donor with non-small cell lung cancer. The CDR3 here is CAWSSGVEKLFF. DNA for the CDR3: TGTGCCTGGAGTTCAGGCGTTGAAAAACTGTTTTTT.